A single sample is the source of the 8 T cell receptor beta chains below, sequenced in a study of OX40 agonist ivuxolimab in advanced cancers. TCRdb keeps only in-frame clones here, not all; method: immunoSEQ multiplex PCR. The sample comprises some 80,000 clones, about 90% of which are singletons, and 2.5% to 3.5% rests with the top ten. Material: CD4+ or CD8+ T cells sorted from blood, obtained in a trial of the OX40 agonist ivuxolimab. Receptors were obtained from an adult with an advanced solid tumor such as melanoma, head and neck, liver or kidney cancer.

The J gene is TRBJ1-3, the V gene TRBV6-1; a possible D gene is TRBD1 (6 bases). CDR3 length equals 13 residues. From germline, CDR1 is MNHNS and CDR2 SASEGT. Trimming shortened V by 6 bases and J by 4 bases, and 10 bases separated the two germline ends. The CDR3 spells CASREGGGNTIYF. CDR3 DNA sequence: TGTGCCAGCAGAGAGGGGGGAGGAAACACCATATATTTT.

The V gene is TRBV5-1, the J gene TRBJ1-1; D is unresolved. V was shortened by 5 bases and J by 0 bases, with 8 bases between the two germline ends. Germline CDR1 reads SGHRS; CDR2 reads YFSETQ. The CDR3 length is 13 residues. The CDR3 is CASSSTMNTEAFF. CDR3 DNA: TGCGCCAGCAGTTCGACCATGAACACTGAAGCTTTCTTT.

The CDR3 DNA reads as TGTGCCTGGAGCCTAGGACTAGCGGGGTACCAAGAGACCCAGTACTTC. Its translation: CAWSLGLAGYQETQYF. The chain links TRBV30 to TRBJ2-5; 12 bases map to TRBD2. CDR3 size: 16 residues. Germline loops: CDR1 GTSNPN, CDR2 SVGIG (reference sequence). V lost 3 bases, J lost 0 bases, and 5 bases stayed unmatched.

The rearrangement links TRBV7-8 to TRBJ2-3; the match to TRBD2 covers 7 bases. CDR3 length: 14 residues. Trimming cost V 8 bases and J 5 bases; bases outside gene matches: 10. Germline CDR1 and CDR2: SGHVS and FQNEAQ. CDR3 in DNA: TGTGCCAGCCGGAGGGGCGGGAGTAAAGATACGCAGTATTTT. It translates to CASRRGGSKDTQYF. The full variable domain, its missing parts supplied by reference TRBV7-8 and TRBJ2-3, is GAGVSQSPRYKVAKRGQDVALRCDPISGHVSLFWYQQALGQGPEFLTYFQNEAQLDKSGLPSDRFFAERPEGSVSTLKIQRTQQEDSAVYLCASRRGGSKDTQYFGPGTRLTVL.

The V and J genes are TRBV9 and TRBJ2-1; D remains unclear. From germline, CDR1 is SGDLS and CDR2 YYNGEE. The CDR3 totals 15 residues. V dropped 4 bases and J dropped 0 bases, with 11 bases sitting between them. The CDR3 reads CASSPTQDSYNEQFF. The CDR3 DNA reads TGTGCCAGCAGCCCCACCCAGGACTCCTACAATGAGCAGTTCTTC.

In this sample, this clone turned up once. The CDR3 sequence is CASSWLGTSGELFF. DNA of the CDR3: TGTGCCAGCAGCTGGTTAGGGACTAGCGGGGAGCTGTTTTTT. The rearrangement joins TRBV5-6 to TRBJ2-2; 8 nucleotides match TRBD2. The germline V gene has CDR1 SGHDT and CDR2 YYEEEE. The J segment lost 7 bases and the V segment lost 3 bases, leaving 5 bases of the junction unmatched. The CDR3 spans 14 residues. Full variable domain (missing parts from reference TRBV5-6 and TRBJ2-2): DAGVTQSPTHLIKTRGQQVTLRCSPKSGHDTVSWYQQALGQGPQFIFQYYEEEERQRGNFPDRFSGHQFPNYSSELNVNALLLGDSALYLCASSWLGTSGELFFGEGSRLTVL.

The V gene is TRBV5-4, the J gene TRBJ1-1; D remains ambiguous. V lost 4 bases to trimming and J lost 8 bases, with 21 bases between them. The CDR3 spans 15 residues. In germline, CDR1 is SGHNT, CDR2 YYREEE (reference sequence). The CDR3 region is CASSPEGIGSIEAFF. The CDR3 nucleotides are TGTGCCAGCAGCCCAGAAGGGATTGGCTCTATCGAAGCTTTCTTT. Combining the CDR3 with reference TRBV5-4 and TRBJ1-1 gives the whole variable domain ETGVTQSPTHLIKTRGQQVTLRCSSQSGHNTVSWYQQALGQGPQFIFQYYREEENGRGNFPPRFSGLQFPNYSSELNVNALELDDSALYLCASSPEGIGSIEAFFGQGTRLTVV.

The rearrangement joins TRBV30 to TRBJ2-7, with 10 bases lining up with TRBD1. The CDR3 consists of 15 residues. J was trimmed by 5 bases and V by 5 bases; bases with no gene match: 12. Germline CDR1 and CDR2: GTSNPN and SVGIG (reference sequence). For the CDR3, the DNA is TGTGCCTGGGCGACAGGGGGCGCGGGTTCCAACGAGCAGTACTTC. Protein product: CAWATGGAGSNEQYF.